What follows are 29 T cell receptor beta chains derived from one specimen sequenced in a study of naive and memory T cell subsets (TCRdb year 2017). Libraries came from 5' RACE. Sequencing was performed on an Illumina MiSeq. The ligated cDNA was amplified in four rounds of PCR with nested alpha and beta constant region primers together with the SP2 primer. The raw public data were reprocessed by TCRdb itself: fastp quality trimming at Q25, MiXCR clonotype calling, in-frame beta chains only. One record per CDR3 amino acid sequence lists the most common genes and DNA. Recorded for this sample are tens of thousands of distinct CDR3 sequences; 7.2% of them occurred a single time. The top ten clonotypes cover around 9.7% of the sample. A robust, sensitive protocol for the amplification, sequencing and analysis of TCRs was described in the study, in which 3' ligation of a UMI-containing oligonucleotide to TCR cDNA was used.

The receptors shown here come from a male donor in good health.

The table lists this clonotype with many counts. The chain links TRBV5-1 to TRBJ2-7; TRBD2 agrees at 7 bases. In germline, CDR1 is SGHRS, CDR2 YFSETQ. The CDR3 runs to 12 residues. The J segment lost 7 bases and the V segment lost 4 bases, leaving 5 bases of the junction unmatched. In DNA, the CDR3 is TGCGCCAGCAGCCCGGCGGGAGCAGAGCAGTACTTC. Translation: CASSPAGAEQYF.

The sample holds many counts of this clonotype. This chain uses TRBV12-3 or TRBV12-4 with TRBJ1-5; no definite D call. This CDR3 is built from 16 residues. Trimming removed 0 bases from V and 2 bases from J, with 11 bases in between. The CDR3 sequence: CASSLAPGVGNQPQHF. The CDR3 nucleotides are TGTGCCAGCAGTTTAGCGCCTGGTGTCGGCAATCAGCCCCAGCATTTT.

This clonotype was detected a few times. The genes are TRBV29-1 and TRBJ1-5; no reliable D call. The CDR3 is 13 amino acids. Trimming cost V 5 bases and J 4 bases, with 12 bases left between them. Germline CDR1 reads SQVTM; CDR2 reads ANQGSEA. This chain's CDR3 is CSVKIDPNQPQHF. As DNA, the CDR3 is TGCAGCGTTAAAATAGACCCTAATCAGCCCCAGCATTTT.

This clonotype has more than one count but fewer than ten. The chain couples TRBV11-1 to TRBJ1-1; D is unresolved. The germline gives CDR1 SGHAT, CDR2 FQDESV (reference sequence). This CDR3 contains 14 residues. V dropped 6 bases and J dropped 5 bases, with 16 bases sitting between them. The DNA of the CDR3 is TGTGCCAGCAGTGGGTCGATCGTGGGGACTGAAGCTTTCTTT. It is translated as CASSGSIVGTEAFF.

CDR3 DNA: TGTGCCAGCAGCCAAGATTGGGGCGGATTAGGGGCCTACGAGCAGTACTTC. This gives the protein CASSQDWGGLGAYEQYF. The chain combines TRBV4-2 with TRBJ2-7; a possible D gene is TRBD1 (5 bases). The V gene lost 0 bases and the J gene lost 2 bases, with 17 bases spanning the gap. The CDR3 runs to 17 residues. From germline, CDR1 is LGHNA and CDR2 YNFKEQ.

The J gene is TRBJ2-7, the V gene TRBV27, with a tentative D call TRBD2 (5 bases). CDR3 length equals 14 residues. Trimming stripped 3 bases from V and 2 bases from J, with 11 bases between. Germline V CDR1 and CDR2: MNHEY, SMNVEV (reference sequence). The CDR3 reads CASSLGSQAYEQYF. In nucleotides, the CDR3 is TGTGCCAGCAGTTTGGGGAGTCAGGCCTACGAGCAGTACTTC.

The V gene is TRBV4-2, the J gene TRBJ2-1, with 9 nucleotides matching TRBD2. The ends lost 1 base at V and 4 bases at J; junction bases unmatched: 26. There are 23 residues in the CDR3. Germline V gives CDR1 LGHNA, CDR2 YNFKEQ. The CDR3: CASSQGTREGVQEQRLSYNEQFF. The CDR3 nucleotides read TGTGCCAGCAGCCAAGGGACGCGGGAGGGCGTCCAGGAACAGCGTCTTTCTTACAATGAGCAGTTCTTC.

This sequence joins TRBV20-1 and TRBJ2-7, with a weak D call TRBD1 (5 bases). Trimming stripped 0 bases from V and 2 bases from J, with 11 bases between. CDR3 size: 14 residues. Germline CDR1 DFQATT, CDR2 SNEGSKA (reference sequence). As DNA, the CDR3 is TGCAGTGCTAGAGAACAGGTGACGCCCTACGAGCAGTACTTC. It translates to CSAREQVTPYEQYF.

Only a few counts were recorded for this clonotype. J is TRBJ2-5 and V is TRBV11-2; D is uncertain. Germline values: CDR1 SGHAT, CDR2 FQNNGV. Deletions cut 3 bases from V and 2 bases from J, with 10 bases between. The CDR3 has 14 residues. CDR3 sequence (DNA): TGTGCCAGCAGCTTGATTAGTGGTCAAGAGACCCAGTACTTC. The encoded protein is CASSLISGQETQYF. The whole variable domain, remainder taken from reference TRBV11-2 and TRBJ2-5, is EAGVAQSPRYKIIEKRQSVAFWCNPISGHATLYWYQQILGQGPKLLIQFQNNGVVDDSQLPKDRFSAERLKGVDSTLKIQPAKLEDSAVYLCASSLISGQETQYFGPGTRLLVL.

This clonotype was picked up many times. The V gene is TRBV20-1, the J gene TRBJ1-2; D perhaps matches TRBD1 (6 bases). V was shortened by 8 bases and J by 3 bases, with 13 bases between the two germline ends. This CDR3 region has 12 residues. CDR1 is DFQATT, CDR2 SNEGSKA, per germline (reference sequence). The CDR3 bases are TGCAGTTCACAGAGGGGGGACTATGGCTACACCTTC. Encoded protein: CSSQRGDYGYTF.

This clonotype was counted at least ten times. The V gene is TRBV6-1, the J gene TRBJ2-3; 14 bases fit TRBD2. The CDR3 runs to 19 residues. Germline trimming cut 6 bases from V and 1 base from J; bases unmatched to any gene: 12. Germline V gene lookup returns CDR1 MNHNS and CDR2 SASEGT. The CDR3 nucleotides are TGTGCCAGCAGCGCCCCGGGACTAGCGGGGGCCTCAGGCACAGATACGCAGTATTTT. It is translated as CASSAPGLAGASGTDTQYF.

The V call is TRBV4-2, the J call TRBJ2-7, with a possible D match to TRBD1 (5 bases). Germline CDR1 reads LGHNA; CDR2 reads YNFKEQ. The CDR3 runs to 14 residues. V lost 1 base to trimming and J lost 5 bases, with 12 bases between them. The CDR3 protein is CASSQGRRAHEQYF. The CDR3 DNA reads as TGTGCCAGCAGCCAAGGTCGCAGGGCCCACGAGCAGTACTTC.

This clonotype was counted only a few times. The J gene is TRBJ1-2, the V gene TRBV5-6; 7 bases line up with TRBD1. Losses at the gene ends were 2 bases for V and 4 bases for J; bases not matched to a gene: 8. The CDR3 extends over 15 amino acids. Germline V lookup: CDR1 SGHDT, CDR2 YYEEEE. CDR3 DNA: TGTGCCAGCAGCTTCGGGACAGCGGGAGTCTATGGCTACACCTTC. The encoded protein is CASSFGTAGVYGYTF.

This clonotype showed up many times. V is TRBV19 and J is TRBJ1-2; D remains unclear. This CDR3 has 13 amino acids. V was shortened by 3 bases and J by 2 bases, with 7 bases between the two germline ends. Germline assignment: CDR1 LNHDA and CDR2 SQIVND (reference sequence). CDR3 DNA sequence: TGTGCCAGTAGTATGGGCAGCAACTATGGCTACACCTTC. Its translation is CASSMGSNYGYTF.

At least ten counts were recorded for this clonotype. V gene TRBV6-6 combines with J gene TRBJ2-2; no reliable D call. The CDR3 extends over 17 amino acids. Trimming took 3 bases from V and 0 from J, leaving 14 bases between them. The V gene's germline CDR1 is MNHNY and CDR2 SVGAGI (reference sequence). This CDR3 is CASSYRRQRSNTGELFF. The CDR3 DNA sequence: TGTGCCAGCAGTTATCGCCGGCAGAGATCGAACACCGGGGAGCTGTTTTTT.

This clonotype showed up many times. V is TRBV5-1 and J is TRBJ2-5; D is possibly TRBD1 (5 bases). Trimming cost V 2 bases and J 5 bases, with 10 bases left between them. Germline values: CDR1 SGHRS, CDR2 YFSETQ. The length of the CDR3 is 13 residues. Written as DNA, the CDR3 is TGCGCCAGCAGCTTTAGGGGTGGTGAGACCCAGTACTTC. As protein: CASSFRGGETQYF.

This clonotype was seen a handful of times. This CDR3 is CASSLVPGETQYF. CDR3 coding DNA: TGTGCCAGCAGCTTAGTCCCTGGGGAGACCCAGTACTTC. This sequence joins TRBV7-8 and TRBJ2-5; D is ambiguous. V lost 1 base to trimming and J lost 5 bases, with 8 bases between them. Germline CDR1 and CDR2: SGHVS and FQNEAQ. CDR3 length equals 13 residues.

The chain recombines TRBV5-1 with TRBJ2-2; the D is unclear. This CDR3 is built from 13 residues. In germline, CDR1 is SGHRS, CDR2 YFSETQ. Trimming left V 0 bases short and J 4 bases short, with 4 bases between. This CDR3 reads CASSLEATGELFF. The CDR3 DNA reads as TGCGCCAGCAGCTTGGAAGCCACCGGGGAGCTGTTTTTT.

This clonotype was seen at least ten times. The rearrangement links TRBV6-2 or TRBV6-3 to TRBJ2-7; D may correspond to TRBD1 or TRBD2 (6 bases each). Germline V gives CDR1 MNHEY, CDR2 SVGEGT. Trimming removed 2 bases at V and 3 bases at J, with 14 bases between. The CDR3 has 15 residues. CDR3 nucleotide sequence: TGTGCCAGCAGTTACGAGGGGGGACCCTACTACGAGCAGTACTTC. It encodes CASSYEGGPYYEQYF.

This clonotype came up many times. The chain carries TRBV5-1 and TRBJ2-3; D tentatively reads TRBD1 or TRBD2 (6 bases each). Germline V lookup: CDR1 SGHRS, CDR2 YFSETQ. The CDR3 contains 17 residues. The V and J ends lost 5 bases and 0 bases respectively, with 19 bases between them. Here the CDR3 DNA reads TGCGCCAGCAGGGGAGCGGCTAGGGGGACTAGCACAGATACGCAGTATTTT. Translated, it gives CASRGAARGTSTDTQYF.

This clonotype appeared many times. The rearrangement uses TRBV6-5 and TRBJ2-2; 7 nucleotides align to TRBD1. The V and J ends lost 6 bases and 7 bases, in that order; junction bases with no gene match: 8. The CDR3 runs 14 residues. CDR1 and CDR2 from the germline V gene are MNHEY and SVGAGI. CDR3 nucleotides: TGTGCCAGCAGAAGACAGGGCACTAACGGGGAGCTGTTTTTT. This sequence encodes CASRRQGTNGELFF.

This rearrangement joins TRBV6-1 to TRBJ2-5, with D perhaps TRBD1 (5 bases). This CDR3 comprises 12 residues. Between the trimmed V and J ends, which lost 7 bases and 2 bases, there was a span of 8 bases. Germline V gene lookup returns CDR1 MNHNS and CDR2 SASEGT. DNA for the CDR3: TGTGCCAGCAAGACAGAGCAAGAGACCCAGTACTTC. Amino acid sequence: CASKTEQETQYF.

CDR3 DNA: TGTGCCAGCAGCGTGAGGCGGACAGGGGGGGATACGCAGTATTTT. Encoded protein: CASSVRRTGGDTQYF. V and J are TRBV11-2 and TRBJ2-3; 10 bases align to TRBD1. The CDR3 extends over 15 amino acids. V shed 5 bases and J 6 bases; nucleotides not matched to a gene: 8. Germline loops: CDR1 SGHAT, CDR2 FQNNGV.

This clonotype was observed at least ten times. The rearrangement links TRBV6-6 to TRBJ2-6, with D tentatively TRBD2 (5 bases). Germline V gives CDR1 MNHNY, CDR2 SVGAGI (reference sequence). The V and J ends lost 4 bases and 0 bases respectively, with 25 bases between them. This CDR3 has 21 amino acids. In DNA, the CDR3 is TGTGCCAGCAGTTCTGCCTCGGGAAAGTCAGGCGACTTCTCTGGGGCCAACGTCCTGACTTTC. Protein sequence: CASSSASGKSGDFSGANVLTF.

V gene TRBV6-5 combines with J gene TRBJ1-1; 10 positions agree with TRBD1. The CDR3 sequence is 15 residues long. The junction had 5 bases not matched to a gene; V was cut back by 2 bases and J by 5 bases. Germline CDR1 is MNHEY and CDR2 is SVGAGI. The CDR3 region has the DNA TGTGCCAGCAGTTACGGGACAGGGGCTGGAACTGAAGCTTTCTTT. Amino acid sequence: CASSYGTGAGTEAFF.

This clonotype came up a few times. The chain links TRBV27 to TRBJ2-2; weak D call: TRBD2 (6 bases). Between the trimmed V and J ends, which lost 3 bases and 7 bases, there was a span of 18 bases. The CDR3 spans 16 residues. In germline, CDR1 is MNHEY, CDR2 SMNVEV (reference sequence). The CDR3 here is CASSFLGGTTVGELFF. In DNA, the CDR3 is TGTGCCAGCAGTTTTCTGGGGGGAACAACCGTCGGGGAGCTGTTTTTT.

In this sample, this clonotype turned up a few times. The chain carries TRBV6-5 and TRBJ1-3; a weak D match, TRBD1 (6 bases). V gave up 0 bases and J gave up 0 bases, with 15 bases separating them. Germline V gives CDR1 MNHEY, CDR2 SVGAGI. The CDR3 spans 18 residues. The CDR3 DNA reads TGTGCCAGCAGTTACTCGATTGCCGGGACAAGCTCTGGAAACACCATATATTTT. This sequence encodes CASSYSIAGTSSGNTIYF.

This clonotype was recorded at least ten times. The chain carries TRBV10-1 and TRBJ2-7; tentative D call: TRBD1 (6 bases). The CDR3 spans 15 residues. Germline V gene lookup returns CDR1 WNHNN and CDR2 SYGVQD (reference sequence). V dropped 0 bases and J dropped 4 bases, with 13 bases sitting between them. The chain's CDR3 is CASSESRQVEYEQYF. CDR3 sequence (DNA): TGCGCCAGCAGTGAGTCCCGACAGGTTGAATACGAGCAGTACTTC.

CDR3 in amino acids: CASSMRLRQGAGNEQFF. The CDR3 coding sequence is TGCGCCAGCAGCATGCGCCTAAGACAGGGGGCCGGCAATGAGCAGTTCTTC. This chain joins TRBV5-1 and TRBJ2-1; 10 bases agree with TRBD1. Losses at the gene ends were 4 bases for V and 6 bases for J; bases not matched to a gene: 13. This CDR3 comprises 17 residues. Germline lookup yields CDR1 SGHRS and CDR2 YFSETQ.